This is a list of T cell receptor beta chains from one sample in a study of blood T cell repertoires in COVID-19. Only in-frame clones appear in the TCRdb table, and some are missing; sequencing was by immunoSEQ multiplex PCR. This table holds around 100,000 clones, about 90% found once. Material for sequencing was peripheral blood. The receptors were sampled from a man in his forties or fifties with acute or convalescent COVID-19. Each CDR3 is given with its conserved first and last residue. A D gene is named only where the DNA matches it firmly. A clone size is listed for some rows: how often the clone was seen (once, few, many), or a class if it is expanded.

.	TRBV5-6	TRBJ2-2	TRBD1	TGTGCCAGCAGCTTGAGATCGACAGGGAGGAACACCGGGGAGCTGTTTTTT	CASSLRSTGRNTGELFF
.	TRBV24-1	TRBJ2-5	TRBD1	TGTGCCACCAGCGCCGGGACAGGGAAAGAGACCCAGTACTTC	CATSAGTGKETQYF
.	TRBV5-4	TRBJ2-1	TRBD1	TGTGCCAGCAGCCCAGACAGGGAAGAGCAGTTCTTC	CASSPDREEQFF
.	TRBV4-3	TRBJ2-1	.	TGCGCCAGCAGCCAGAGCTTAGGACTGGCAAGCTCCTACAATGAGCAGTTCTTC	CASSQSLGLASSYNEQFF
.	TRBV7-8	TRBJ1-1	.	TGTGCCAGCAGCTTACGGAGAGAGAACACTGAAGCTTTCTTT	CASSLRRENTEAFF
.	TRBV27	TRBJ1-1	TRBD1	TGTGCCAGCAGTACAAAGAGGACAGGGGCGAACACTGAAGCTTTCTTT	CASSTKRTGANTEAFF
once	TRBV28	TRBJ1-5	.	TGTGCCAGCATGGGGGGGACTTATCAGCCCCAGCATTTT	CASMGGTYQPQHF
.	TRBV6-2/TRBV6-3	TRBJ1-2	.	TGTGCCAGCAGTTATCAAGACAGGCGTCATGGCTACACCTTC	CASSYQDRRHGYTF
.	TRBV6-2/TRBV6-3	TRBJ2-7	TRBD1	TGTGCCAGCAGTAGAAGGACAGGTCCCTCCTACGAGCAGTACTTC	CASSRRTGPSYEQYF
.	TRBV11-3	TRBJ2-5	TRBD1	TGTGCCAGCAGTTCGGACAGGGGGGACCAAGAGACCCAGTACTTC	CASSSDRGDQETQYF
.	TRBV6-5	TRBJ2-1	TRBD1	TGTGCCAGCAGCCGGACAGGGGACTACAATGAGCAGTTCTTC	CASSRTGDYNEQFF
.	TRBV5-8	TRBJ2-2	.	TGTGCCAGCAGCTTGGCCGTCAGGAACACCGGGGAGCTGTTTTTT	CASSLAVRNTGELFF
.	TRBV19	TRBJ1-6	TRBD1	TGTGCCAGTAGTACGACAGGGGGCTCCTATAATTCACCCCTCCACTTT	CASSTTGGSYNSPLHF
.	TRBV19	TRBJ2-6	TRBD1	TGTGCCAGTAGTACCCAACCGGGACAGGTTCGCTCTGGGGCCAACGTCCTGACTTTC	CASSTQPGQVRSGANVLTF
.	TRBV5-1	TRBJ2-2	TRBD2	TGCGCCAGCAGCCCCGGGACTAGCGGGGGCCGGCTTGGGGAGCTGTTTTTT	CASSPGTSGGRLGELFF
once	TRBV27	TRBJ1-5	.	TGTGCCAGCAGCCCCCCCGGGATCAATCAGCCCCAGCATTTT	CASSPPGINQPQHF
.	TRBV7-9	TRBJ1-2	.	TGTGCCAGCAGCTCGGCCTCAGGGAACGGCTACACCTTC	CASSSASGNGYTF
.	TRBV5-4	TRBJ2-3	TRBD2	TGTGCCAGCAGCTTCGGACTAGCGACAGATACGCAGTATTTT	CASSFGLATDTQYF
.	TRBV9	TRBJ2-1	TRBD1	TGTGCCAGCAGCGAAGGGGGCTACTCCTACAATGAGCAGTTCTTC	CASSEGGYSYNEQFF
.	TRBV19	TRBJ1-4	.	TGTGCCAGTAGTATCGGGCAGGGGTATGAAAAACTGTTTTTT	CASSIGQGYEKLFF
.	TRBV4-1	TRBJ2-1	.	TGCGCCAGCAGCCAAGATTTCGGGGGTTCCTACAATGAGCAGTTCTTC	CASSQDFGGSYNEQFF
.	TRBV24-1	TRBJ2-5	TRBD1	TGTGCCACCAGTGATTCCGGGACAGGGGGTGAAGAGACCCAGTACTTC	CATSDSGTGGEETQYF
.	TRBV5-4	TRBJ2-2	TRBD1	TGTGCCAGCAGAGTTAAAACAGGGGTGAACACCGGGGAGCTGTTTTTT	CASRVKTGVNTGELFF
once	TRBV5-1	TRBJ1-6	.	TGCGCCAGCAGCTTGGAAGGGGAGGTCTCACCCCTCCACTTT	CASSLEGEVSPLHF
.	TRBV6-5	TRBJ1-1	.	TGTGCCAGCAGTCCTAACCCAGACATTGGAGCTTTCTTT	CASSPNPDIGAFF
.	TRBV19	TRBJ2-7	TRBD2	TGTGCCAGTAGTCCTTATAGCGGGCCGTACGAGCAGTACTTC	CASSPYSGPYEQYF
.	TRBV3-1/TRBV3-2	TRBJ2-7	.	TGTGCCAGCAGCCAAGAGAGGGGGGGCTTTGACGAGCAGTACTTC	CASSQERGGFDEQYF
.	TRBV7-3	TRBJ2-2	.	TGTGCCAGCAGTTTACAGACAGGTTCGAACACCGGGGAGCTGTTTTTT	CASSLQTGSNTGELFF
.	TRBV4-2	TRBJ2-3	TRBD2	TGTGCCAGCGCCCAAGACCCAGCGGGGGGGGATACGCAGTATTTT	CASAQDPAGGDTQYF
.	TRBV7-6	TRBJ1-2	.	TGTGCCAGCAGCTTAGAGTCCAGGGCGTTGGATGGCTACACCTTC	CASSLESRALDGYTF
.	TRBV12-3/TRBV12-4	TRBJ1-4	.	TGTGCCAGCAGTTTAGCGGGGCGGGAAAAACTGTTTTTT	CASSLAGREKLFF
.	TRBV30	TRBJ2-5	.	TGTGCCTGGTCTCGCGGGGAAGAGACCCAGTACTTC	CAWSRGEETQYF
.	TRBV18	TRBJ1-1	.	TGTGCCAGCTCACCATATGTGGGGAGGAACACTGAAGCTTTCTTT	CASSPYVGRNTEAFF
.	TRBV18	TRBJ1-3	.	TGTGCCAGCTCCCACGCGGGCCCTGGAAACACCATATATTTT	CASSHAGPGNTIYF
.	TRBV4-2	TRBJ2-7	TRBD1	TGTGCCAGCAGCCAAGAAAGAGGGGGCCCCTACGAGCAGTACTTC	CASSQERGGPYEQYF
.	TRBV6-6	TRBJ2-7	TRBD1	TGTGCCAGCAGCCCACTTGGGACAGGGGGCTACGAGCAGTACTTC	CASSPLGTGGYEQYF
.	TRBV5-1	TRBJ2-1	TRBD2	TGCGCCAGCAGCTTGGTAGCGCTAGCGGGAGATGAGCAGTTCTTC	CASSLVALAGDEQFF
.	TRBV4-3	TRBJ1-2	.	TGCGCCAGCAGCCAAGAGGTATCTCCGGCGCGGGGCTACACCTTC	CASSQEVSPARGYTF
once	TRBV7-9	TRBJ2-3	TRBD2	TGTGCCAGCAGCTTCGCTAGCGGGGCCTTCACAGATACGCAGTATTTT	CASSFASGAFTDTQYF
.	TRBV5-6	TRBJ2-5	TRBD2	TGTGCCAGCAGCTTGGTGGCGGGGGGTTCTCCGGGGACCCAGTACTTC	CASSLVAGGSPGTQYF
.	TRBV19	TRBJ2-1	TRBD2	TGTGCCAGTAGTTTTGGGACTAAATACAATGAGCAGTTCTTC	CASSFGTKYNEQFF
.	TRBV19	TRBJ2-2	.	TGTGCCACCAGCCCCCCCAGGGTGGGGAACACCGGGGAGCTGTTTTTT	CATSPPRVGNTGELFF
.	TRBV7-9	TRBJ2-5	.	TGTGCCAGCAGCTTCCCGCGAGCCGGCGGCCGGGAGACCCAGTACTTC	CASSFPRAGGRETQYF
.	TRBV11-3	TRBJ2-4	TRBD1	TGTGCCAGCAGCTTGACAGGGGGGCTTCAGTACTTC	CASSLTGGLQYF
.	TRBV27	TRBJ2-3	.	TGTGCCAGCCGGCAGTTTTCCCAGGCTCAAGATACGCAGTATTTT	CASRQFSQAQDTQYF
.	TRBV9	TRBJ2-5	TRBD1	TGTGCCAACAGCGTAGGAACAGGGGCGAGGATGGAGACCCAGTACTTC	CANSVGTGARMETQYF
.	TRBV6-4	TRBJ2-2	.	TGTGCCAGCACGGTGGTAGCGGACACCGGGGAGCTGTTTTTT	CASTVVADTGELFF
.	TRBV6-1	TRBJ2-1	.	TGTGCCAGCAGTGAAGCGCTGAACTTTCCGAGCTCCTACAATGAGCAGTTCTTC	CASSEALNFPSSYNEQFF
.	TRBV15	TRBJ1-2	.	TGTGCCACCAGCAGAGATAGGAGCACCGACCCTAACTATGGCTACACCTTC	CATSRDRSTDPNYGYTF
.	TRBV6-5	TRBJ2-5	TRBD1	TGTGCCAGCAGTTATAGGACAGGCATCGAAGAGACCCAGTACTTC	CASSYRTGIEETQYF
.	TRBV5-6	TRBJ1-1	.	TGTGCCAGCAGTAGGAACACTGAAGCTTTCTTT	CASSRNTEAFF
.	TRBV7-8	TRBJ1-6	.	TGTGCCAGCAGCCGATGGACTGATAATTCACCCCTCCACTTT	CASSRWTDNSPLHF
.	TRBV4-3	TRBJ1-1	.	TGCGCCAGCAGCCACAGAGGGAGCACTGAAGCTTTCTTT	CASSHRGSTEAFF
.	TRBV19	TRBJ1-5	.	TGTGCCAGTACCTCAGACAGCCCCTATAGCAATCAGCCCCAGCATTTT	CASTSDSPYSNQPQHF
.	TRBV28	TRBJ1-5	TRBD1	TGTGCCAGCCACGGACAGGGCAATCAGCCCCAGCATTTT	CASHGQGNQPQHF
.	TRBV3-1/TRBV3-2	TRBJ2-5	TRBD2	TGTGCCAGCAGCCAAGCTGTGGCGACTAGCCGAGAGACCCAGTACTTC	CASSQAVATSRETQYF
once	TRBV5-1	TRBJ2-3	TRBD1	TGCGCCAGCAGCTCAGGGACAGGGGAGGATACGCAGTATTTT	CASSSGTGEDTQYF